Sequencing of this TCR beta chain was carried out in a study of T cell responses to AZD1222 COVID-19 vaccine. On this clone itself: Its specificity is unknown.

Measured with immunoSEQ multiplex PCR; TCRdb has only the in-frame clones, and not every one. The profile covers around 180,000 clones, with 88% appearing a single time and 25% to 30% taken by the ten largest. Study-level results: Repertoire collection took place solely once the T cell response had peaked. Dominant CD4 TCR responses targeted spike regions 160-218 and 743-854. Spike-specific TCR breadth rose after two AZD1222 doses, and depth rose as well.

The length of the CDR3 is 16 residues. V gave up 1 base and J gave up 5 bases, with 18 bases separating them. Germline assignment: CDR1 SGHVS and CDR2 FNYEAQ. The gene calls are TRBV7-6 and TRBJ2-7; D possibly corresponds to TRBD1 (6 bases). This receptor was obtained from an adult who received the AZD1222 COVID-19 vaccine. The source was peripheral blood, collected 28 days after the second AZD1222 dose. CDR3 DNA sequence: TGTGCCAGCAGCTTAGGGCTCGGCAGGGGTACCGACGAGCAGTACTTC. This translates into CASSLGLGRGTDEQYF.